This is a list of T cell receptor beta chains from one sample in a study of response to subunit inactivated influenza vaccine. From the RT-PCR reads, TCRdb called clonotypes with MiXCR, one entry per CDR3 protein. The sample records roughly 500,000 distinct CDR3 sequences, 16% being singletons. The specimen was CD4+ T cells sorted from PBMCs, collected about 23 months after vaccination. All receptors derive from a man between 45 and 75 years old who received an inactivated influenza vaccine. Each CDR3 is given with its conserved first and last residue. A D gene is named only where the DNA matches it firmly. Size tells how often a clone was seen (once, few, many) or the class of an expanded clone, and some rows leave it out.

j_call d_call clone_size v_call cdr3_aa cdr3_nt
TRBJ2-3 TRBD2 few TRBV4-3 CASSPRGGLDTQYF TGCGCCAGCAGCCCGCGGGGGGGCCTAGATACGCAGTATTTT
TRBJ2-4 TRBD2 few TRBV4-3 CASSQGGGAKNIQYF TGCGCCAGCAGCCAAGGGGGGGGAGCCAAAAACATTCAGTACTTC
TRBJ2-2 TRBD2 few TRBV5-1 CASSSAAGAGELFF TGCGCCAGCAGCTCGGCGGCGGGGGCCGGGGAGCTGTTTTTT
TRBJ2-7 - few TRBV6-2/TRBV6-3 CASSRDGGTYEQYF TGTGCCAGCAGCCGGGACGGCGGCACCTACGAGCAGTACTTC
TRBJ1-1 - - TRBV6-2/TRBV6-3 CASSNPDRLNTEAFF TGTGCCAGCAGTAATCCGGACAGATTGAACACTGAAGCTTTCTTT
TRBJ2-1 TRBD2 - TRBV7-7 CASSLTSGFSHEQFF TGTGCTAGCAGCCTCACTAGCGGGTTCTCCCATGAGCAGTTCTTC
TRBJ2-1 - - TRBV24-1 CATSDASSASGNNEQFF TGTGCCACCAGTGATGCCTCTAGCGCCTCGGGGAACAATGAGCAGTTCTTC
TRBJ2-1 TRBD2 - TRBV7-2 CASSLTSGTLYNEQFF TGTGCCAGCAGCTTAACTAGCGGGACTCTCTACAATGAGCAGTTCTTC
TRBJ2-7 - few TRBV7-8 CASSLGRGGGYEQYF TGTGCCAGCAGCTTAGGCCGAGGGGGTGGCTACGAGCAGTACTTC
TRBJ1-6 - few TRBV6-1 CASRADSDNSPLHF TGTGCCAGCAGGGCTGACAGTGATAATTCACCCCTCCACTTT
TRBJ1-1 TRBD1 - TRBV14 CVSSQTTGWGTEAFF TGTGTCAGCAGCCAAACGACAGGGTGGGGAACTGAAGCTTTCTTT
TRBJ2-1 TRBD2 many TRBV5-1 CASSWEGEQFF TGCGCCAGCAGCTGGGAGGGTGAGCAGTTCTTC
TRBJ1-3 - - TRBV10-3 CAIGLTRGRAGNTIYF TGTGCCATCGGCCTCACCCGAGGGAGGGCTGGAAACACCATATATTTT
TRBJ2-1 TRBD1 many TRBV5-1 CASSPPGTGGNEQFF TGCGCCAGCAGCCCCCCCGGGACAGGGGGCAATGAGCAGTTCTTC
TRBJ1-2 - few TRBV5-1 CASSLVGDLYDGYTF TGCGCCAGCAGCTTGGTCGGGGACCTCTATGATGGCTACACCTTC
TRBJ2-7 TRBD1 - TRBV5-1 CASSSSGTGHEQYF TGCGCCAGCAGCTCCTCCGGGACAGGGCACGAGCAGTACTTC
TRBJ2-5 - - TRBV7-2 CASSLNYRFQETQYF TGTGCCAGCAGCTTAAACTACAGGTTTCAAGAGACCCAGTACTTC
TRBJ2-3 - - TRBV5-1 CASTEVDLNPTDTQYF TGCGCCAGCACCGAGGTGGACCTAAACCCCACAGATACGCAGTATTTT
TRBJ2-2 - - TRBV4-3 CASSQGEDRSLNTGELFF TGCGCCAGCAGCCAAGGGGAAGACAGGAGTCTTAACACCGGGGAGCTGTTTTTT
TRBJ1-5 - - TRBV7-2 CASRPGGGAGSNQPQHF TGTGCCAGCAGGCCCGGGGGGGGCGCGGGTTCCAATCAGCCCCAGCATTTT